The 14 T cell receptor beta chains given below trace back to one sample, sequenced in a study of T cell responses to AZD1222 COVID-19 vaccine. Here immunoSEQ multiplex PCR was the method, and the copy in TCRdb shows in-frame clones only, minus some. The sample records 75,000 to 100,000 clones, roughly 90% being singletons. Sample: peripheral blood, taken on day 0 of AZD1222 vaccination. Receptors originate from an adult in good health.

J is TRBJ1-4 and V is TRBV28; 9 nucleotides agree with TRBD1. Germline trimming cut 6 bases from V and 12 bases from J; bases unmatched to any gene: 14. CDR1 is MDHEN, CDR2 SYDVKM, per germline. The CDR3 runs 15 residues. This CDR3 reads CASRTNRGPGSQLFF. In nucleotides, the CDR3 is TGTGCCAGCAGGACCAACAGGGGGCCCGGAAGCCAACTGTTTTTT.

The V gene is TRBV6-5, the J gene TRBJ2-7; D not resolved. CDR1 and CDR2 (germline): MNHEY, SVGAGI. Between the trimmed V and J ends, which lost 2 bases and 2 bases, there was a span of 7 bases. This CDR3 is built from 13 residues. CDR3: CASSYTETYEQYF. The CDR3 nucleotides are TGTGCCAGCAGTTACACAGAAACCTACGAGCAGTACTTC.

The chain employs TRBV9 and TRBJ2-7; TRBD1 or TRBD2 may be the D gene (5 bases each). The CDR3 covers 14 residues. The V gene's germline CDR1 is SGDLS and CDR2 YYNGEE. Trimming shortened V by 4 bases and J by 0 bases, and 11 bases separated the two germline ends. The CDR3 DNA follows: TGTGCCAGCAGCCCTCGGGACCGCTCCTACGAGCAGTACTTC. Amino acid sequence: CASSPRDRSYEQYF.

This sequence joins TRBV25-1 and TRBJ1-6, with 8 positions matching TRBD1. Germline CDR1 MGHDK, CDR2 SYGVNS. V trimming: 2 bases; J trimming: 7 bases; junction bases outside the gene matches: 4. The CDR3 spans 15 residues. Here the CDR3 reads CASSESGQGNSPLHF. CDR3 in DNA: TGTGCCAGCAGTGAAAGCGGACAGGGAAATTCACCCCTCCACTTT. The variable domain in full, with the rest retrieved from reference TRBV25-1 and TRBJ1-6, is EADIYQTPRYLVIGTGKKITLECSQTMGHDKMYWYQQDPGMELHLIHYSYGVNSTEKGDLSSESTVSRIRTEHFPLTLESARPSHTSQYLCASSESGQGNSPLHFGNGTRLTVT.

V and J are TRBV3-1 (or the pseudogene TRBV3-2) and TRBJ2-2; unclear D gene. Trimming removed 1 base at V and 7 bases at J, with 7 bases between. Germline V gene data show CDR1 as LGHDT and CDR2 as YNNKEL (reference sequence). The CDR3 length is 13 residues. The CDR3 DNA is TGTGCCAGCAGCCAAGGAGTAGTCGGGGAGCTGTTTTTT. Amino acid sequence: CASSQGVVGELFF.

The table lists this clone with a few counts. The rearrangement joins TRBV9 to TRBJ1-6; no firm D call. Germline lookup yields CDR1 SGDLS and CDR2 YYNGEE. Trimming cost V 0 bases and J 7 bases, with 11 bases left between them. The CDR3 spans 15 residues. CDR3 residues: CASSVAGNPNSPLHF. CDR3 sequence (DNA): TGTGCCAGCAGCGTAGCTGGCAATCCAAATTCACCCCTCCACTTT.

The chain employs TRBV4-3 and TRBJ2-1; TRBD2 matches at 7 bases. Trimming at V came to 4 bases and at J to 7 bases, leaving 13 bases not matched to a gene. CDR1 is LGHNA, CDR2 YSLEER, per germline. The length of the CDR3 is 16 residues. CDR3 in amino acids: CASSPIGRENWNEQFF. In DNA, the CDR3 is TGCGCCAGCAGCCCGATTGGGCGGGAGAATTGGAATGAGCAGTTCTTC.

CDR3 loop: CASSSEGSRREQYF. DNA for the CDR3: TGTGCCAGTAGTTCAGAGGGGTCCCGGCGGGAGCAGTACTTC. The rearrangement uses TRBV19 and TRBJ2-7; D may match TRBD1 or TRBD2 (5 bases each). Germline loops: CDR1 LNHDA, CDR2 SQIVND (reference sequence). The CDR3 length is 14 residues. With 5 bases removed from V and 7 bases from J, the gap between germline ends came to 18 bases.

The chain's CDR3 is CASSLNEAREQYF. The CDR3 DNA reads as TGTGCCAGCAGCTTAAATGAAGCTCGGGAGCAGTACTTC. The genes are TRBV11-1 and TRBJ2-7; D is ambiguous. CDR1 and CDR2 from the germline V gene are SGHAT and FQDESV (reference sequence). The CDR3 extends over 13 amino acids. Deletions cut 2 bases from V and 7 bases from J, with 12 bases between.

This clone was seen a single time. The genes are TRBV27 and TRBJ1-5, with 8 positions matching TRBD1. From germline, CDR1 is MNHEY and CDR2 SMNVEV (reference sequence). J gave up 4 bases and V 6 bases, and 2 bases lay outside the gene matches. The CDR3 runs 13 residues. The CDR3 loop reads CASSRQGNQPQHF. The CDR3 DNA reads as TGTGCCAGCAGCAGACAGGGGAATCAGCCCCAGCATTTT.

The chain uses TRBV19 and TRBJ2-1; TRBD2 matches at 15 bases. V was pared by 8 bases and J by 0 bases, with 17 bases of the junction left unmatched. The length of the CDR3 is 21 residues. Per the germline V gene, CDR1 is LNHDA and CDR2 is SQIVND (reference sequence). CDR3 loop: CASRHLNPGTSGGSSYNEQFF. CDR3 coding DNA: TGTGCCAGTCGCCACTTGAATCCCGGGACTAGCGGGGGGAGCTCCTACAATGAGCAGTTCTTC.

The chain combines TRBV28 with TRBJ1-2, with 8 bases fitting TRBD1. This CDR3 spans 11 amino acids. V dropped 6 bases and J dropped 7; count of bases not matched to a gene: 1. Per the germline V gene, CDR1 is MDHEN and CDR2 is SYDVKM. This CDR3 is CASRTGAGYTF. CDR3 in DNA: TGTGCCAGCAGGACAGGGGCTGGCTACACCTTC.

This chain joins TRBV7-3 and TRBJ2-7; 11 positions match TRBD1. CDR1 SGHTA and CDR2 FQGTGA come from the germline V gene. The CDR3 consists of 15 residues. Germline trimming cut 5 bases from V and 2 bases from J; bases unmatched to any gene: 5. CDR3: CASSKDRGPTYEQYF. The CDR3 region has the DNA TGTGCCAGCAGCAAGGACAGGGGGCCAACCTACGAGCAGTACTTC.

The rearrangement joins TRBV11-2 to TRBJ1-1; D is unresolved. The CDR3 loop spans 13 amino acids. V was clipped by 5 bases and J by 0 bases, with 7 bases between them. Germline V gives CDR1 SGHAT, CDR2 FQNNGV. The CDR3 nucleotides are TGTGCCAGCAGCCCAGCCTTGAACACTGAAGCTTTCTTT. The encoded protein is CASSPALNTEAFF. The variable domain in full, with the rest retrieved from reference TRBV11-2 and TRBJ1-1, is EAGVAQSPRYKIIEKRQSVAFWCNPISGHATLYWYQQILGQGPKLLIQFQNNGVVDDSQLPKDRFSAERLKGVDSTLKIQPAKLEDSAVYLCASSPALNTEAFFGQGTRLTVV.